This T cell receptor beta chain was identified during a study of blood T cell repertoires in COVID-19. Generated by immunoSEQ multiplex PCR, the TCRdb table keeps only in-frame clones and is missing some. The table includes 200,000 to 250,000 clones, roughly 90% detected once. The sequenced sample was peripheral blood. This TCR came from a woman aged 40-49 years with acute or convalescent COVID-19.

The CDR3 loop reads CASSLGGPSEGTEAFF. The CDR3 DNA follows: TGTGCCAGCAGCTTAGGTGGTCCCAGTGAGGGCACTGAAGCTTTCTTT. The chain joins TRBV7-3 to TRBJ1-1; D is ambiguous. The CDR3 spans 16 residues. V lost 2 bases to trimming and J lost 4 bases, with 17 bases between them. Germline lookup yields CDR1 SGHTA and CDR2 FQGTGA.